The 30 T cell receptor beta chains below all came from one sample that was sequenced in a study of cytomegalovirus exposure and HLA in healthy donors. 60 Vbeta and 13 Jbeta primers were used in PCR. Assay: immunoSEQ multiplex PCR; the TCRdb copy retains only in-frame clones and omits some. Of fewer than 250,000 clones in the sample, roughly four fifths were seen once. Sequencing input: PBMCs. The source is a woman aged 25 to 45 in good health and CMV-seropositive.

This chain links TRBV2 with TRBJ1-2; a weak D match, TRBD1 (5 bases). Germline CDR1 and CDR2: SNHLY and FYNNEI. V shed 4 bases and J shed 8 bases, with 8 bases lying between them. The CDR3 is 11 residues long. CDR3 sequence (DNA): TGTGCCAGCAGTGTAACAGGAGGCTACACCTTC. It codes for CASSVTGGYTF.

CDR3 protein: CASSTGHPGANVLTF. CDR3 DNA: TGCGCCAGCAGTACAGGGCATCCGGGGGCCAACGTCCTGACTTTC. The J gene is TRBJ2-6, the V gene TRBV10-1; D might be TRBD1 (6 bases). Germline V lookup: CDR1 WNHNN, CDR2 SYGVQD (reference sequence). V was cut by 5 bases and J by 4 bases, with 12 bases left in between. The CDR3 has 15 amino acids.

This clone was detected only a few times. This chain joins TRBV5-1 and TRBJ2-3; the D is unclear. The V end lost 2 bases, the J end lost 0 bases, and 7 bases lay between the germline ends. Germline lookup yields CDR1 SGHRS and CDR2 YFSETQ. This CDR3 has 14 amino acids. CDR3 sequence reads: CASSFQISTDTQYF. CDR3 coding DNA: TGCGCCAGCAGCTTTCAAATTAGCACAGATACGCAGTATTTT. The full variable domain, rest sourced from reference TRBV5-1 and TRBJ2-3, is KAGVTQTPRYLIKTRGQQVTLSCSPISGHRSVSWYQQTPGQGLQFLFEYFSETQRNKGNFPGRFSGRQFSNSRSEMNVSTLELGDSALYLCASSFQISTDTQYFGPGTRLTVL.

This rearrangement joins TRBV10-3 to TRBJ2-7, with D possibly being TRBD2 (6 bases). CDR1 is ENHRY, CDR2 SYGVKD, per germline. V was cut by 6 bases and J by 1 base, with 10 bases left in between. CDR3 length: 13 residues. CDR3 protein: CAISGRGSYEQYF. The DNA of the CDR3 is TGTGCCATCAGCGGGCGGGGATCCTACGAGCAGTACTTC.

This clone appeared once. V usage is TRBV2 and J usage is TRBJ1-1; 10 nucleotides agree with TRBD1. Trimming took 6 bases from V and 3 from J; bases not matched to a gene: 7. This CDR3 is built from 15 residues. CDR1 and CDR2 (germline): SNHLY, FYNNEI. The CDR3 loop is CASRQDRGEYTEAFF. CDR3 in DNA: TGTGCCAGCAGGCAGGACAGGGGGGAATACACTGAAGCTTTCTTT.

The V gene is TRBV5-4, the J gene TRBJ2-7, with TRBD2 as a possible D gene (6 bases). From germline, CDR1 is SGHNT and CDR2 YYREEE (reference sequence). V lost 3 bases to trimming and J lost 3 bases, with 13 bases between them. The CDR3 covers 14 residues. In DNA form, the CDR3 reads TGTGCCAGCAGCTGGGGACTTGGCGTCTACGAGCAGTACTTC. Amino acid sequence: CASSWGLGVYEQYF.

The chain has TRBV27 and TRBJ2-5, with D possibly matching TRBD2 (5 bases). CDR3 length equals 16 residues. V lost 4 bases and J lost 0, with 15 bases in between. In germline, CDR1 is MNHEY, CDR2 SMNVEV (reference sequence). DNA for the CDR3: TGTGCCAGCAGTTCCTCGAGGGCCCCGTACCAAGAGACCCAGTACTTC. Protein sequence: CASSSSRAPYQETQYF.

This clone was seen a few times. The rearrangement uses TRBV5-5 and TRBJ2-2, with 8 bases aligning to TRBD2. Germline V gives CDR1 SGHKS, CDR2 YYEKEE (reference sequence). J gave up 5 bases and V 1 base, and 10 bases lay outside the gene matches. CDR3 length equals 17 residues. The DNA for the CDR3 is TGTGCCAGCAGCTTGACTAGCGGACCGCAGCTGACCGGGGAGCTGTTTTTT. Its translation is CASSLTSGPQLTGELFF.

This clone turned up a few times. CDR3 protein: CASSLSGEGDEQFF. The CDR3 DNA reads TGTGCCAGCAGTCTTAGCGGAGAGGGAGATGAGCAGTTCTTC. This chain links TRBV6-4 with TRBJ2-1, with a tentative D call TRBD2 (6 bases). Trimming pared 5 bases from V and 8 bases from J, leaving 16 bases between. The V gene's germline CDR1 is MRHNA and CDR2 SNTAGT. CDR3 length equals 14 residues.

The chain has TRBV21-1 and TRBJ1-5. TRBV21-1 is a listed pseudogene. The CDR3 spans 16 residues. The CDR3 region is CASLEGGINSNQPQHF. The CDR3 bases are TGTGCCAGCCTAGAGGGAGGGATCAATAGCAATCAGCCCCAGCATTTT.

J is TRBJ2-5 and V is TRBV5-6, with D maybe TRBD1 (5 bases). Germline V gene data show CDR1 as SGHDT and CDR2 as YYEEEE. V was clipped by 4 bases and J by 1 base, with 11 bases between them. The CDR3 length is 14 residues. CDR3 sequence reads: CASSGAVPQETQYF. DNA of the CDR3: TGTGCCAGCAGCGGGGCAGTTCCCCAAGAGACCCAGTACTTC.

The V and J genes are TRBV7-2 and TRBJ1-2; D possibly corresponds to TRBD1 (5 bases). The germline gives CDR1 SGHTA, CDR2 FQGNSA. Trimming removed 5 bases from V and 7 bases from J, with 29 bases in between. CDR3 length: 18 residues. CDR3 loop: CASSPRGGGIDSGPGYTF. CDR3 coding DNA: TGTGCCAGCAGCCCCCGGGGGGGAGGGATAGATAGCGGACCTGGCTACACCTTC.

The chain combines TRBV28 with TRBJ2-3; tentative D call: TRBD1 (5 bases). CDR1 and CDR2 from the germline V gene are MDHEN and SYDVKM. The V and J ends lost 2 bases and 0 bases respectively, with 12 bases between them. This CDR3 contains 16 residues. For the CDR3, the DNA is TGTGCCAGCAGTTTAGCCTCAGGGCTGAGCACAGATACGCAGTATTTT. This codes for CASSLASGLSTDTQYF.

With respect to this clone: This CDR3 fails to terminate in the conserved phenylalanine or tryptophan, so it likely reflects a read error. The chain is built from TRBV6-5 and TRBJ1-3; possible D gene TRBD1, 6 bases. In germline, CDR1 is MNHEY, CDR2 SVGAGI. This CDR3 comprises 14 residues. The V end was cut by 5 bases, the J end by 0 bases, with 8 bases between. CDR3 amino acids: CASSGGRSGNTIYL. CDR3 sequence (DNA): TGTGCCAGCAGTGGGGGCCGCTCTGGAAACACCATATATCTT.

This chain joins TRBV6-1 and TRBJ2-1, with D perhaps TRBD2 (5 bases). This CDR3 is built from 13 residues. CDR1 and CDR2 (germline): MNHNS, SASEGT. V was shortened by 0 bases and J by 8 bases, with 8 bases between the two germline ends. CDR3 coding DNA: TGTGCCAGCAGTGAAGCGGGAGAATATGAGCAGTTCTTC. Its translation is CASSEAGEYEQFF.

The rearrangement links TRBV28 to TRBJ1-2; 7 nucleotides align to TRBD1. CDR1 is MDHEN and CDR2 is SYDVKM in the germline V gene. The V segment lost 3 bases and the J segment 5 bases; nucleotides outside the gene matches: 3. The length of the CDR3 is 13 residues. CDR3 in DNA: TGTGCCAGCAGTTTTGACAGGGCGTATGGCTACACCTTC. Its protein product is CASSFDRAYGYTF.

The J gene is TRBJ1-2, the V gene TRBV19; 10 nucleotides align to TRBD1. There are 16 residues in the CDR3. Trimming cost V 3 bases and J 0 bases; bases outside gene matches: 4. The germline CDR1 and CDR2 sequences are LNHDA and SQIVND (reference sequence). The CDR3 DNA follows: TGTGCCAGTAGTATCGACAGGGGGCGGTCTAACTATGGCTACACCTTC. It specifies CASSIDRGRSNYGYTF.

V is TRBV27 and J is TRBJ2-3; TRBD2 agrees at 13 bases. CDR1 and CDR2 (germline): MNHEY, SMNVEV (reference sequence). The CDR3 runs 17 residues. The V segment lost 7 bases and the J segment 6 bases; nucleotides outside the gene matches: 13. DNA of the CDR3: TGTGCCAGCACCAAAATCCGGACTAGCGGGAGTCTCGATACGCAGTATTTT. This encodes CASTKIRTSGSLDTQYF.

This chain uses TRBV7-9 with TRBJ1-2; D perhaps matches TRBD1 (6 bases). Germline assignment: CDR1 SEHNR and CDR2 FQNEAQ (reference sequence). Trimming cost V 5 bases and J 8 bases, with 18 bases left between them. This CDR3 comprises 14 residues. The CDR3 bases are TGTGCCAGCAGCCCGCGGGGGGGCGATAGGGGCTACACCTTC. This encodes CASSPRGGDRGYTF.

This sequence joins TRBV28 and TRBJ2-2; TRBD1 might be the D (5 bases). Trimming took 3 bases from V and 6 from J, leaving 14 bases between them. The CDR3 sequence is 15 residues long. Looked up from germline, CDR1 is MDHEN and CDR2 is SYDVKM. The CDR3 nucleotides are TGTGCCAGCAGTTTTGGGCAGGGCGCGCCCGGGGAGCTGTTTTTT. Protein sequence: CASSFGQGAPGELFF. Filled out from reference TRBV28 and TRBJ2-2, the complete variable domain reads DVKVTQSSRYLVKRTGEKVFLECVQDMDHENMFWYRQDPGLGLRLIYFSYDVKMKEKGDIPEGYSVSREKKERFSLILESASTNQTSMYLCASSFGQGAPGELFFGEGSRLTVL.

The V and J genes are TRBV14 and TRBJ2-1; tentatively, D is TRBD2 (6 bases). The length of the CDR3 is 15 residues. Germline V lookup: CDR1 SGHDN, CDR2 FVKESK. V was clipped by 4 bases and J by 10 bases, with 20 bases between them. The CDR3 protein is CASSLRTGREREQFF. The CDR3 nucleotides read TGTGCCAGCAGCCTTAGAACGGGACGGGAGAGGGAGCAGTTCTTC.

The chain links TRBV7-8 to TRBJ2-2, with 13 bases matching TRBD2. Germline-derived CDR1 and CDR2 are SGHVS and FQNEAQ. The CDR3 runs to 15 residues. V lost 0 bases and J lost 8; bases outside the gene matches: 0. CDR3: CASSLAGLAGGELFF. The CDR3 bases are TGTGCCAGCAGCTTAGCGGGACTAGCGGGGGGGGAGCTGTTTTTT.

There are a few counts of this clone. The chain joins TRBV18 to TRBJ2-7, with TRBD2 identical over 11 bases. CDR1 KGHSH and CDR2 LQKENI come from the germline V gene. With 3 bases clipped from V and 3 bases from J, the junction kept 10 bases outside the gene matches. This CDR3 has 17 residues. Here the CDR3 reads CASSPLTTSGSGYEQYF. The CDR3 DNA reads as TGTGCCAGCTCACCGCTTACCACTAGCGGGAGTGGCTACGAGCAGTACTTC.

This chain connects TRBV28 to TRBJ2-3; 11 nucleotides match TRBD2. CDR1 and CDR2 from the germline V gene are MDHEN and SYDVKM. The junction had 7 bases not matched to a gene; V was cut back by 6 bases and J by 2 bases. The CDR3 is 16 amino acids. The CDR3 bases are TGTGCCAGCAGCGCTGGGACTAGCGGAAACACAGATACGCAGTATTTT. It is translated as CASSAGTSGNTDTQYF.

The chain recombines TRBV7-9 with TRBJ2-7; no definite D call. The CDR3 runs to 12 residues. The V gene's germline CDR1 is SEHNR and CDR2 FQNEAQ (reference sequence). The V and J ends lost 5 bases and 0 bases respectively, with 5 bases between them. DNA of the CDR3: TGTGCCAGCAGCCCTAGCTCCTACGAGCAGTACTTC. Its protein product is CASSPSSYEQYF.

The chain employs TRBV27 and TRBJ2-7; 8 bases are a match to TRBD2. Germline trimming cut 5 bases from V and 3 bases from J; bases unmatched to any gene: 9. The germline CDR1 and CDR2 sequences are MNHEY and SMNVEV (reference sequence). This CDR3 contains 15 residues. CDR3 sequence reads: CASSPFGGDFYEQYF. In DNA, the CDR3 is TGTGCCAGCAGTCCCTTCGGGGGGGACTTCTACGAGCAGTACTTC.

The V gene is TRBV7-9, the J gene TRBJ2-3, with a weak D call TRBD2 (6 bases). Deletions cut 10 bases from V and 3 bases from J, with 11 bases between. This CDR3 has 12 residues. In germline, CDR1 is SEHNR, CDR2 FQNEAQ (reference sequence). The CDR3 is CANEGTTDTQYF. The CDR3 coding sequence is TGTGCCAACGAGGGGACTACAGATACGCAGTATTTT.

This chain's CDR3 is CASSLDRADGQPQHF. The CDR3, as DNA: TGCGCCAGCAGCTTGGACAGGGCCGACGGGCAGCCCCAGCATTTT. The rearrangement uses TRBV4-1 and TRBJ1-5; 8 bases fit TRBD1. This CDR3 has 15 amino acids. Losses at the gene ends were 5 bases for V and 7 bases for J; bases not matched to a gene: 10. Germline V gives CDR1 MGHRA, CDR2 YSYEKL.

The chain recombines TRBV11-3 with TRBJ2-7; 8 bases fit TRBD1. This CDR3 contains 15 residues. The V and J ends lost 4 bases and 7 bases, in that order; junction bases with no gene match: 12. Germline CDR1 SGHNT, CDR2 YENEEA. Here the CDR3 reads CASSYTNAGGGEQYF. CDR3 DNA: TGTGCCAGCAGCTATACAAACGCAGGGGGCGGAGAGCAGTACTTC.

The chain carries TRBV6-5 and TRBJ2-2; D not resolved. The CDR3 runs 11 residues. Germline values: CDR1 MNHEY, CDR2 SVGAGI. Trimming removed 7 bases from V and 7 bases from J, with 7 bases in between. CDR3 region: CASNSGGELFF. CDR3 DNA sequence: TGTGCCAGCAACTCAGGCGGGGAGCTGTTTTTT.